This TCR beta chain comes out of a study of blood T cell repertoires in COVID-19. Across the study: The United States, Italy and Spain provided the acute and convalescent COVID-19 samples.

Some clones are missing from TCRdb's copy, which holds only in-frame ones; the method was immunoSEQ multiplex PCR. The table lists about 66,000 clones, about 86% of them singletons. With V trimmed by 0 bases and J by 3 bases, 9 bases remained unmatched. CDR1 LNHNV and CDR2 YYDKDF come from the germline V gene (reference sequence). The CDR3 is made up of 17 amino acids. This TCR was sampled from a man aged 45-65 years with active COVID-19. Material for sequencing was peripheral blood. This chain joins TRBV15 and TRBJ2-3; 7 bases match TRBD1. The CDR3 sequence: CATSRDHRGLRTDTQYF. The CDR3 DNA reads TGTGCCACCAGCAGAGACCACAGGGGTTTACGAACAGATACGCAGTATTTT.